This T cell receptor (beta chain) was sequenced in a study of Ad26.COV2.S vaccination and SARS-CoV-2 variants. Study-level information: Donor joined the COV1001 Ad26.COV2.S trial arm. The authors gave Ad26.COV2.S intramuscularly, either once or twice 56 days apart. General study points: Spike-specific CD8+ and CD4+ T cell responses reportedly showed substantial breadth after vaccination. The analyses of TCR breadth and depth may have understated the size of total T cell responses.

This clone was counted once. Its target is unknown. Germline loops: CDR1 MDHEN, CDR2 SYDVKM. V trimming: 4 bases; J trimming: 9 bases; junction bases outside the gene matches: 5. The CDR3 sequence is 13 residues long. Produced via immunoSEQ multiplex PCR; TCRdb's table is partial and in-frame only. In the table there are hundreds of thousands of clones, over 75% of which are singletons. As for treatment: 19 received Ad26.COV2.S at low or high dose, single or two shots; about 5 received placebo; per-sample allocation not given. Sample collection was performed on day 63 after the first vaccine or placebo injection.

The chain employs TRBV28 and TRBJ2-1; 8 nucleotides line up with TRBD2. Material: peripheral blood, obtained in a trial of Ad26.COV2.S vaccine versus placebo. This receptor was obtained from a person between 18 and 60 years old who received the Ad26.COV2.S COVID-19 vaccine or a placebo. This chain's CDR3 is CASSSGLVGEQFF. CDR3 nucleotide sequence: TGTGCCAGCAGTTCGGGACTAGTTGGTGAGCAGTTCTTC.